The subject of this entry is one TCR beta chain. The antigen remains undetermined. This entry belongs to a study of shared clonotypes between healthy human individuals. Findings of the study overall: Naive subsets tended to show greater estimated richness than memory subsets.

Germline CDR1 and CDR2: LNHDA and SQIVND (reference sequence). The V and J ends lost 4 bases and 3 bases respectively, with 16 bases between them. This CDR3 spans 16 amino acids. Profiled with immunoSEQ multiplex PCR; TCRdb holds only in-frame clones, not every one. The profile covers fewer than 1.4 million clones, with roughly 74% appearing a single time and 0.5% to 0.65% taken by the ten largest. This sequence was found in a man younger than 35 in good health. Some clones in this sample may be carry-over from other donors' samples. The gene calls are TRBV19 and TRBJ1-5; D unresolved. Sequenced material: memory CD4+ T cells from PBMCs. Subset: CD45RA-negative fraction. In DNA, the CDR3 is TGTGCCAGTAGTACCTCTTGGGGAATCCACAATCAGCCCCAGCATTTT. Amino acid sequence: CASSTSWGIHNQPQHF.